The 6 T cell receptor beta chains in this list originate from one sample, sequenced in a study of a mutant IDH1 vaccine in newly diagnosed glioma. Assay: immunoSEQ multiplex PCR; the TCRdb copy retains only in-frame clones and omits some. The sample carries 110,000 or so clones, 75% to 90% recorded once. Their specific antigens are unknown. Time point noted: week 11, during vaccination. Each dose of the vaccine consisted of 300 ug of mutant IDH1 20-mer peptide, with topical imiquimod. This material consisted of PBMCs, taken from a glioma patient whose treatment included an IDH1 peptide vaccine. The receptors here all came from a woman between 50 and 59 years old with glioma.

This rearrangement joins TRBV30 to TRBJ1-2; tentative D call: TRBD1 (5 bases). The CDR3 loop spans 12 amino acids. V was trimmed by 2 bases and J by 5 bases, leaving 9 bases between them. The germline V gene encodes CDR1 GTSNPN and CDR2 SVGIG (reference sequence). The CDR3 loop reads CAWSRGLYGYTF. CDR3 nucleotide sequence: TGTGCCTGGAGTAGGGGACTGTATGGCTACACCTTC.

A remark on this clone: Other nucleotide sequences from this sample produce the same CDR3. CDR3 sequence (DNA): TGCGCCAGCAGCTTGGTTGGGTACGAGCAGTACTTC. As protein: CASSLVGYEQYF. The V and J genes are TRBV5-1 and TRBJ2-7; D not resolved. V lost 0 bases, J lost 4 bases, and 5 bases lay in between. Germline V gene data show CDR1 as SGHRS and CDR2 as YFSETQ. There are 12 residues in the CDR3.

This rearrangement joins TRBV9 to TRBJ2-5; D not resolved. Trimming pared 0 bases from V and 5 bases from J, leaving 14 bases between. CDR3 length: 15 amino acids. Germline V gene data show CDR1 as SGDLS and CDR2 as YYNGEE. CDR3 bases: TGTGCCAGCAGCGTAGGTTTGAGCTACGGGGAGACCCAGTACTTC. Translating it yields CASSVGLSYGETQYF.

J is TRBJ2-3 and V is TRBV7-3; D not certain. CDR3 size: 14 residues. The V gene lost 1 base and the J gene lost 1 base, with 6 bases spanning the gap. Germline V lookup: CDR1 SGHTA, CDR2 FQGTGA. CDR3 sequence reads: CASSLNGGTDTQYF. CDR3 sequence (DNA): TGTGCCAGCAGCTTAAATGGGGGCACAGATACGCAGTATTTT.

CDR3 protein: CASSYSTGLVSYEQYF. CDR3 in DNA: TGTGCCAGCAGTTACTCAACGGGACTTGTCTCCTACGAGCAGTACTTC. The chain couples TRBV6-5 to TRBJ2-7; a possible D gene is TRBD2 (6 bases). This CDR3 comprises 16 residues. Germline-derived CDR1 and CDR2 are MNHEY and SVGAGI. V was cut by 0 bases and J by 0 bases, with 12 bases left in between.

This clone is a singleton in its sample. This sequence joins TRBV21-1 and TRBJ2-1; TRBD2, the table's D call, lacks a check against the DNA. TRBV21-1 is flagged as a pseudogene. This CDR3 is built from 16 residues. The CDR3 DNA sequence: TGTGCCAGCAGCAAAGGGGGACTAGCGGGAGTCAATGAGCAGTTCTTC. This encodes CASSKGGLAGVNEQFF.